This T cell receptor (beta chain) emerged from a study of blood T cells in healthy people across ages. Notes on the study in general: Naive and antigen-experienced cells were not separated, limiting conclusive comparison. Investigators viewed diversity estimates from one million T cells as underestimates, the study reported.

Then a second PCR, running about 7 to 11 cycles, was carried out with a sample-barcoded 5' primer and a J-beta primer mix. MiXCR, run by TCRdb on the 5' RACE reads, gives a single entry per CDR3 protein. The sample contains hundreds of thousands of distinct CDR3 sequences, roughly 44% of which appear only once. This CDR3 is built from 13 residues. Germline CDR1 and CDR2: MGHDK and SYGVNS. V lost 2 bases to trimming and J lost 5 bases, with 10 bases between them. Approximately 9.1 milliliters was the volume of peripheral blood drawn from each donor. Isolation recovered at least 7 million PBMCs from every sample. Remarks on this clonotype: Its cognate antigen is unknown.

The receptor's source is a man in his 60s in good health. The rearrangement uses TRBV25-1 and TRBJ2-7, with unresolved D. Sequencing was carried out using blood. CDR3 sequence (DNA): TGTGCCAGCAGTGAACACCCTGCGAACGAGCAGTACTTC. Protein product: CASSEHPANEQYF.